This T cell receptor beta chain appears in the sequencing data of a study of blood T cell repertoires in COVID-19. Study as a whole: Specimens from acute and convalescent COVID-19 originated in the United States, Italy and Spain.

Original methodology: Estimated nucleated cell counts came from reference gene primer amplification. Measured with immunoSEQ multiplex PCR; TCRdb has only the in-frame clones, and not every one. The V and J calls and clone size come from that table; D and trimming were worked out from the DNA. The repertoire holds about 140,000 clones, with approximately 88% as singletons. The V gene lost 0 bases and the J gene lost 4 bases, with 13 bases spanning the gap. This CDR3 has 15 residues. Per the germline V gene, CDR1 is SGHRS and CDR2 is YFSETQ. Enrolled through a virtual design, the participants were between about 18 and 100 years of age and came from 24 US areas.

Sequencing was done on a sample of PBMCs or T cells enriched from blood (not recorded which). The chain employs TRBV5-1 and TRBJ1-1; no definite D call. The sequence came from a man aged 40-49 years with acute COVID-19. The CDR3 nucleotides are TGCGCCAGCAGCTTGGGGTCCGGGAGCGGCACTGAAGCTTTCTTT. This translates into CASSLGSGSGTEAFF.